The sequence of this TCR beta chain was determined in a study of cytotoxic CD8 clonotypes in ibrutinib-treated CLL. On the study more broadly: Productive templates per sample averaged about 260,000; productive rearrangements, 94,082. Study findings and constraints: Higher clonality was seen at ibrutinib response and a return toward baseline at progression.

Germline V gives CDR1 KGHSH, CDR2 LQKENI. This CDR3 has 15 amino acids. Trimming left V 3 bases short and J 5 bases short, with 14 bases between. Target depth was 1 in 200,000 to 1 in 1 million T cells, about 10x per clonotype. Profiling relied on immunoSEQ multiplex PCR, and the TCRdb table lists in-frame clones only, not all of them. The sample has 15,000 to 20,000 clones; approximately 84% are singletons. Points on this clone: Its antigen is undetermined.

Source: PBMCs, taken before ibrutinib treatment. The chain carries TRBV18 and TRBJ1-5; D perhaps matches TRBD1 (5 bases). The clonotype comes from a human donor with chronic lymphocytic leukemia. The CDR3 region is CASSPGWQGDQPQHF. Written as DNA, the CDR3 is TGTGCCAGCTCACCGGGTTGGCAGGGTGATCAGCCCCAGCATTTT.